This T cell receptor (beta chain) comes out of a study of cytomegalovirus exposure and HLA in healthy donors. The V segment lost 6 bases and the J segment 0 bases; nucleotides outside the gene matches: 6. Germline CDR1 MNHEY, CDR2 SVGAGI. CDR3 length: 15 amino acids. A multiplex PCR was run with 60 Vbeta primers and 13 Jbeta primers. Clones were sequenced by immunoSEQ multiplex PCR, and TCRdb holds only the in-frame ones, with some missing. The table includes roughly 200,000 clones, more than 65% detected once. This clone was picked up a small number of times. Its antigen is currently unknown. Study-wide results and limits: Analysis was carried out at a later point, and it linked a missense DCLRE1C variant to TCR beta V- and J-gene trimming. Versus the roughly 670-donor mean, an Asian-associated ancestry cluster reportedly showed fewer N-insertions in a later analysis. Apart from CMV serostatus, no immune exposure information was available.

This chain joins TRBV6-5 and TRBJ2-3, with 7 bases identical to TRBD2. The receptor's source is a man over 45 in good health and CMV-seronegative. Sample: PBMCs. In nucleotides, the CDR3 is TGTGCCAGCAGCCCTCTTAGCGGGAGCACAGATACGCAGTATTTT. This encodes CASSPLSGSTDTQYF.